The sequence of this TCR beta chain was determined in a study of T cell repertoires in cytomegalovirus infection. Study context: The public TCR beta signatures pointed to both CMV infection and matching HLA type. Study-wide results and limits: Adding up the frequency of public TCR beta families identified people who carried CMV plus the relevant HLA. CMV-specific TCR beta clonotypes restricted by HLA-C were the ones dominating the ex vivo response.

TCRdb called the reads again in MiXCR, with one record for every CDR3 protein. The data show about 400,000 distinct CDR3 sequences, with 15% to 20% seen just once and 7.5% to 9.5% held by the top ten. This CDR3 is 15 amino acids long. Per the germline V gene, CDR1 is MNHGY and CDR2 is SAAAGT. Trimming at V came to 6 bases and at J to 3 bases, leaving 5 bases not matched to a gene. With respect to this clonotype: The antigen remains undetermined.

The specimen was PBMCs. The chain combines TRBV6-8 with TRBJ2-3; 11 bases align to TRBD1. The clonotype comes from a human donor in good health (CMV status not recorded). Some clones in this sample may be carry-over from other donors' samples. The DNA for the CDR3 is TGTGCCAGCAGCTGGACAGGGGGCCAGACAGATACGCAGTATTTT. Translation: CASSWTGGQTDTQYF.